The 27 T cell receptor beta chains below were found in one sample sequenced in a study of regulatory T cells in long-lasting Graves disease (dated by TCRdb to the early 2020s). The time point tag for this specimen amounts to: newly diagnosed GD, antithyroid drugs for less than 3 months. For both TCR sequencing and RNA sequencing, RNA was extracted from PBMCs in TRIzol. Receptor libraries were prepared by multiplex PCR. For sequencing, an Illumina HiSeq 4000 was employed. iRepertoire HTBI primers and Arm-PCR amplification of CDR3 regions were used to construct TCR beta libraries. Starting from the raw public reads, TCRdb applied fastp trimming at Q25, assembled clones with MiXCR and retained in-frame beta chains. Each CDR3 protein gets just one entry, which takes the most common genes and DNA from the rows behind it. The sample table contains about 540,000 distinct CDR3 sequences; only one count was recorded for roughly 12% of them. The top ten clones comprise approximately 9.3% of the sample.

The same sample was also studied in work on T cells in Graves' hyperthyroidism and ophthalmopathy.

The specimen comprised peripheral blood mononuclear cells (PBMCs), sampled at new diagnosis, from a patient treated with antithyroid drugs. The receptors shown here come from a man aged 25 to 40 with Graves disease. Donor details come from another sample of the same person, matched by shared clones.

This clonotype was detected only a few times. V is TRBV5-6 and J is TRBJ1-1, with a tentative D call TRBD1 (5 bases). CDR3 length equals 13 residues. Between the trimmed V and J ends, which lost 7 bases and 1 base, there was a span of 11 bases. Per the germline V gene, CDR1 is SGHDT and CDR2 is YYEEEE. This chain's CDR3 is CASSRVQNTEAFF. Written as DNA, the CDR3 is TGTGCCAGCTCCAGGGTACAGAACACTGAAGCTTTCTTT.

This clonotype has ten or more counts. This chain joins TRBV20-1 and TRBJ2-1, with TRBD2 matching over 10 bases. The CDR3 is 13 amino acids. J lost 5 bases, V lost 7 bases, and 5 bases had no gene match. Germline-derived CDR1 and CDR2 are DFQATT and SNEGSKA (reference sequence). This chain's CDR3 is CSGSGRVHNEQFF. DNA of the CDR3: TGCAGTGGAAGCGGGAGGGTCCACAATGAGCAGTTCTTC.

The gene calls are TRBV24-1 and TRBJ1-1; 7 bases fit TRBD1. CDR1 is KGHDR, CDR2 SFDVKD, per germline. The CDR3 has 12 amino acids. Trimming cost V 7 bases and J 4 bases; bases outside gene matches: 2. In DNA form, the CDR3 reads TGTGCCACCAGAGGACAGGCCACTGAAGCTTTCTTT. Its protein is CATRGQATEAFF.

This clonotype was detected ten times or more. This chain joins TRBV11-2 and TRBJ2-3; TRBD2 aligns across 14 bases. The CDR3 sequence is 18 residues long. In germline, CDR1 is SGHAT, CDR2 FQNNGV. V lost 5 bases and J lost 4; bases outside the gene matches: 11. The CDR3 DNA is TGTGCCAGCAGCCCCCGACTAGCGGGAGGGCTTAGGGCAGATACGCAGTATTTT. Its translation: CASSPRLAGGLRADTQYF.

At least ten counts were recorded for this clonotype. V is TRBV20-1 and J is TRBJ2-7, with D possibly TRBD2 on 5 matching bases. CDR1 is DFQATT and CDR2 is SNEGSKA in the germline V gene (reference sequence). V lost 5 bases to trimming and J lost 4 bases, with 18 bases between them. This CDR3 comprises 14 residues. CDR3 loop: CSAPAAGVDYEQYF. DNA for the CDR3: TGCAGTGCTCCGGCGGCGGGCGTAGATTACGAGCAGTACTTC.

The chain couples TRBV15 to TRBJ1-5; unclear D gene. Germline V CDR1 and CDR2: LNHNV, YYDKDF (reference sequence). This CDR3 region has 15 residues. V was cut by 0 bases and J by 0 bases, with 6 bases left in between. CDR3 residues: CATSRDRYSNQPQHF. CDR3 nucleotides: TGTGCCACCAGCAGAGATAGGTATAGCAATCAGCCCCAGCATTTT.

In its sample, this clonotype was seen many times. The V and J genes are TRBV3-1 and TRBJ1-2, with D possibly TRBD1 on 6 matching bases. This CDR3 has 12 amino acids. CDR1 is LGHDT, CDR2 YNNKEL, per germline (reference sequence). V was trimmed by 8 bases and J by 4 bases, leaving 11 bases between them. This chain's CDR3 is CASEARGYGYTF. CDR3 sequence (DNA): TGTGCCAGCGAAGCCAGGGGCTATGGCTACACCTTC.

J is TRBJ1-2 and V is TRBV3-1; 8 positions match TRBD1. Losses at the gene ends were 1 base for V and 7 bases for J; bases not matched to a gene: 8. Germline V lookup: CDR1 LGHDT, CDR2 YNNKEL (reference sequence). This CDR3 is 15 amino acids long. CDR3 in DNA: TGTGCCAGCAGCCAAGGCCCCGGGACAGGTGGTGGCTACACCTTC. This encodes CASSQGPGTGGGYTF.

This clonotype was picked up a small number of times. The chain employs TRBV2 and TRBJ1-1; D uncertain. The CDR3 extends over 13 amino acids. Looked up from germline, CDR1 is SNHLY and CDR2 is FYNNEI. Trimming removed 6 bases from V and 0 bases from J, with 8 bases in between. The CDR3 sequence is CASSAPMNTEAFF. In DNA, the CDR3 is TGTGCCAGCAGCGCCCCCATGAACACTGAAGCTTTCTTT.

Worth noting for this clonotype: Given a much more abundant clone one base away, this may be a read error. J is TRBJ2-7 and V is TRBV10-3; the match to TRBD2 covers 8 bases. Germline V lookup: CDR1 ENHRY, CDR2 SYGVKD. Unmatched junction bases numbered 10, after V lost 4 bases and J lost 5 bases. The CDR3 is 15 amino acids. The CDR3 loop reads CAISGAAGVYHEQYF. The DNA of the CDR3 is TGTGCCATCAGTGGAGCAGCGGGAGTTTACCACGAGCAGTACTTC.

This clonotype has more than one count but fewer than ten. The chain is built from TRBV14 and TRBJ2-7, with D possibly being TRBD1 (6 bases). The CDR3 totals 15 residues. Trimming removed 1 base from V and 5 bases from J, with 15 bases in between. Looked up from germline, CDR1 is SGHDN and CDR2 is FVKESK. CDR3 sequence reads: CASSQGQGMNNEQYF. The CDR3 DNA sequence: TGTGCCAGCAGCCAAGGTCAGGGGATGAATAACGAGCAGTACTTC.

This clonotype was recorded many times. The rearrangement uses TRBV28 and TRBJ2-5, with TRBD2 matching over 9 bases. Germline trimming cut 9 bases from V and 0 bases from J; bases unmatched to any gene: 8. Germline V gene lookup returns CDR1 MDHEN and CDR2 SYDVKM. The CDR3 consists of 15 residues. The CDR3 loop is CASEAGGWYQETQYF. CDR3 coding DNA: TGTGCCAGTGAAGCGGGAGGTTGGTACCAAGAGACCCAGTACTTC.

CDR3 protein: CASSEAPGVSVQETQYF. DNA for the CDR3: TGTGCCAGCAGTGAAGCCCCCGGGGTCTCGGTACAAGAGACCCAGTACTTC. The chain joins TRBV2 to TRBJ2-5; possible D gene TRBD2, 5 bases. The CDR3 totals 17 residues. The V gene's germline CDR1 is SNHLY and CDR2 FYNNEI. With 0 bases removed from V and 2 bases from J, the gap between germline ends came to 16 bases.

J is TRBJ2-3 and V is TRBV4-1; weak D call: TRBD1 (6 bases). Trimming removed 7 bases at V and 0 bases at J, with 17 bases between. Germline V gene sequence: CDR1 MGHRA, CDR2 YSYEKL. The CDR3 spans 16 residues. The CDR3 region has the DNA TGCGCCAGCAACAAACCCGACAGGTCCAGCACAGATACGCAGTATTTT. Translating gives CASNKPDRSSTDTQYF.

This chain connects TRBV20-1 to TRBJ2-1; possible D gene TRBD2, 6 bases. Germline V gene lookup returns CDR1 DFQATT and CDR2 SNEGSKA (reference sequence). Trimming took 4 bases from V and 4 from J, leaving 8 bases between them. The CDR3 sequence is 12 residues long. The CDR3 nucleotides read TGCAGTGCTAACGCGGGATACAATGAGCAGTTCTTC. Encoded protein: CSANAGYNEQFF.

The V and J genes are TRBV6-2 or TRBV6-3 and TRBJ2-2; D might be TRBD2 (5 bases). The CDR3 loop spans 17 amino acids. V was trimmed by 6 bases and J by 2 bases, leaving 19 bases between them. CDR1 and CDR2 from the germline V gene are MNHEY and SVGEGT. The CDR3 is CASRTYVTSRNTGELFF. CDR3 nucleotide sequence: TGTGCCAGCAGAACCTACGTTACTAGTCGCAACACCGGGGAGCTGTTTTTT.

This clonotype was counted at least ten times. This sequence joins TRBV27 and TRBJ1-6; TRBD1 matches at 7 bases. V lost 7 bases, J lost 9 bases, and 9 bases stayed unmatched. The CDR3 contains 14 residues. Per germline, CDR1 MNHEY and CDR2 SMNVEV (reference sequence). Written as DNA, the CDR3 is TGTGCCAGCACCCAGGGGGGGGGCGCTTCACCCCTCCACTTT. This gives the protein CASTQGGGASPLHF.

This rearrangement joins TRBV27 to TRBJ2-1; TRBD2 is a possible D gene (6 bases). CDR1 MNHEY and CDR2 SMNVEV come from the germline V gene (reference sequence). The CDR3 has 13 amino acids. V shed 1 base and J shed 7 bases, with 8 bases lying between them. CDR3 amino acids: CASSLFAGNEQFF. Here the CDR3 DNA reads TGTGCCAGCAGTTTATTCGCGGGGAATGAGCAGTTCTTC.

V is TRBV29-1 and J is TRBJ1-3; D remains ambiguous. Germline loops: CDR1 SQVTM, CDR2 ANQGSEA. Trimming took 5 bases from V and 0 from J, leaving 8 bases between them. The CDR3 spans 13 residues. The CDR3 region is CSVSILSGNTIYF. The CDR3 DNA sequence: TGCAGCGTTTCGATCCTCTCTGGAAACACCATATATTTT. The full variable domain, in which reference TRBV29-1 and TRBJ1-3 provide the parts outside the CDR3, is SAVISQKPSRDICQRGTSLTIQCQVDSQVTMMFWYRQQPGQSLTLIATANQGSEATYESGFVIDKFPISRPNLTFSTLTVSNMSPEDSSIYLCSVSILSGNTIYFGEGSWLTVV.

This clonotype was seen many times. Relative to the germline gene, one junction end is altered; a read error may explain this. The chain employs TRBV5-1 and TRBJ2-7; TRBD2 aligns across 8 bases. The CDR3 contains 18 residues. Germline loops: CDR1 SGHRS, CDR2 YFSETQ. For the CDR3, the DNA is TGTGCCAGCAGCTTAGGCCCGGGGCTAGCGGGTTTCTCCTACGAGCAGTACTTC. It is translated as CASSLGPGLAGFSYEQYF.

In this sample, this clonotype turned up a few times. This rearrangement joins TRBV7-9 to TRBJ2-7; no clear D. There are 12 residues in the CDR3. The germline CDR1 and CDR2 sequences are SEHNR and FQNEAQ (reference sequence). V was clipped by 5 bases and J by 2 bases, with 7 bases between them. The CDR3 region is CASSAAAYEQYF. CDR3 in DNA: TGTGCCAGCAGCGCCGCTGCCTACGAGCAGTACTTC.

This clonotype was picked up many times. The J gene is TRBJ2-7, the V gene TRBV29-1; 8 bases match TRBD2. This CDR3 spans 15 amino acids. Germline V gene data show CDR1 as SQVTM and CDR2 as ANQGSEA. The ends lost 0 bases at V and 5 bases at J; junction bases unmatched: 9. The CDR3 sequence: CSVEDSGIIGDEQYF. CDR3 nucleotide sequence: TGCAGCGTTGAAGATAGCGGGATTATTGGAGACGAGCAGTACTTC.

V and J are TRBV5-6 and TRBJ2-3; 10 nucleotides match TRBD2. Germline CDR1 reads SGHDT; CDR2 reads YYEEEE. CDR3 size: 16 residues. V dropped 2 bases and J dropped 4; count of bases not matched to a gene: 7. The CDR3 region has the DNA TGTGCCAGCAGCTTTGGAGCGGGAGGGCCCCCAGATACGCAGTATTTT. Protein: CASSFGAGGPPDTQYF.

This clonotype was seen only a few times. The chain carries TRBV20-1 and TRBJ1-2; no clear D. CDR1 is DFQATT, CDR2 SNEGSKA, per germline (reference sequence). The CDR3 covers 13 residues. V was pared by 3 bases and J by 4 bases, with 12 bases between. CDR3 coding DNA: TGCAGTGCTAGTCCCGACGGATCCTATGGCTACACCTTC. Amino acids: CSASPDGSYGYTF.

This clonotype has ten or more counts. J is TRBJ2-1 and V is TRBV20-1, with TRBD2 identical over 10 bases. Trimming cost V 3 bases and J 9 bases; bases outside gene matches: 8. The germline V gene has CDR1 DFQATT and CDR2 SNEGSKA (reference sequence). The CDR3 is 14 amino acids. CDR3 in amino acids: CSASPLAGRSEQFF. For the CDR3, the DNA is TGCAGTGCTAGCCCACTAGCGGGAAGGTCTGAGCAGTTCTTC.

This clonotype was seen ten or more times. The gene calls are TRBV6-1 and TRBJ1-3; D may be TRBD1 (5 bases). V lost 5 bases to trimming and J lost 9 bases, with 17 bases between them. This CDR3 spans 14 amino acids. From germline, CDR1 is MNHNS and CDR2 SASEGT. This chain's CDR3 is CASSLGHLGATIYF. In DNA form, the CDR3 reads TGTGCCAGCAGTCTCGGACACCTCGGAGCCACCATATATTTT.

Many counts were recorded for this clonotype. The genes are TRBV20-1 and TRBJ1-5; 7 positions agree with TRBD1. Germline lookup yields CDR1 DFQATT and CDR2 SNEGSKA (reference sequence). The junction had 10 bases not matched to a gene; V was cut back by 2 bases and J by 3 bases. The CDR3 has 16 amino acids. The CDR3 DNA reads TGCAGTGCTAGACCTACAGGGGAGGGCCTCAATCAGCCCCAGCATTTT. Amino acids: CSARPTGEGLNQPQHF.